This T cell receptor beta chain is from a study of human T cells and chemical hapten exposure. Time point defined: patch test 1, 2 weeks after DPC sensitization. Documented treatment: therapeutic diphenylcyclopropenone sensitization with weekly scalp DPC. V was pared by 2 bases and J by 3 bases, with 7 bases between. The CDR3 consists of 13 residues. The V gene's germline CDR1 is MGHRA and CDR2 YSYEKL. From the RACE reads, TCRdb called clonotypes with MiXCR, one entry per CDR3 protein. The sample includes roughly 360,000 distinct CDR3 sequences, approximately 5.1% of them seen just once. The chain joins TRBV4-1 to TRBJ1-1; no definite D call. This specimen was whole blood, taken in connection with sensitization to the hapten diphenylcyclopropenone (DPC). The sequence was collected from a woman aged 45 to 65 with alopecia areata. Some clones in this sample may be carry-over from other donors' samples. The CDR3 bases are TGCGCCAGCAGCCAAAAAGGGTACACTGAAGCTTTCTTT. As protein: CASSQKGYTEAFF.